These T cell receptor beta chains were read from a single sample in a study of blood T cell repertoires in COVID-19. Some clones are missing from TCRdb's copy, which holds only in-frame ones; the method was immunoSEQ multiplex PCR. The sample lists 100,000 to 150,000 clones; roughly four fifths were seen once. The sequencing input was peripheral blood. The receptors here all came from a human donor in a cohort sampled during active COVID-19. Both conserved end residues are trimmed from each CDR3.

>TRBJ2-5|TRBV6-5
ASSPQENREETQY
>TRBJ1-5|TRBV30
AWSITGGSQPQH
>TRBJ1-2|TRBV6-5
ASSSDSNYGYT
>TRBJ2-7|TRBV27
ASSLGQAIYEQY
>TRBJ2-7|TRBV19
ASSSLGSSYEQY
>TRBJ2-7|TRBV27
ASSLRAGGFYEQY
>TRBJ1-4|TRBV4-1
ASSQDRGINEKLF
>TRBJ2-2|TRBV6-1
ASSETGGGTGELF
>TRBJ1-5|TRBV28
ASRTGGHNQPQH
>TRBJ2-7|TRBV6-5
ASSSGTSYYEQY
>TRBJ2-7|TRBV12-5
ASGSLYEQY
>TRBJ1-6|TRBV3-1/TRBV3-2
ASSQDFARSSYNSPLH
>TRBJ1-1|TRBV5-6
ASSVLTGGPYTEAF
>TRBJ2-7|TRBV19
ASGLAGGPVYEQY
>TRBJ1-4|TRBV7-9
ASSSTGQGREKLF
>TRBJ2-5|TRBV30
AWSVLGGQETQY
>TRBJ2-7|TRBV4-2
ASSQGGSYEQY
>TRBJ2-6|TRBV19
ASTPGDSGANVLT
>TRBJ2-7|TRBV30
AMELEVNSYEQY
>TRBJ2-1|TRBV9
ATGRTYNEQF
>TRBJ1-1|TRBV25-1
ASSEPGGNTEAF
>TRBJ2-3|TRBV9
ASDKGTSHTDTQY
>TRBJ2-7|TRBV30
AWRDRGPYEQY
>TRBJ2-5|TRBV2
ASSEGTTPLETQY
>TRBJ1-2|TRBV12-5
ASGFPGQGALT
>TRBJ2-3|TRBV28
ASRALSDTQY
>TRBJ2-7|TRBV10-3
AISESAAGGREQY
>TRBJ2-5|TRBV7-6
ASSLGTSGDQETQY
>TRBJ2-7|TRBV28
ASSSAGQGIGSYEQY
>TRBJ2-4|TRBV7-9
ASSPRGESIQY
>TRBJ1-2|TRBV2
ASSGQGGSNYGYT
>TRBJ1-1|TRBV7-9
ASSRQSNTEAF
>TRBJ2-5|TRBV11-3
ASSPSTGRQETQY
>TRBJ1-3|TRBV30
AWRTDRVGNTIY
>TRBJ1-5|TRBV5-6
ASSLAPDQPQH
>TRBJ2-7|TRBV11-1
ASSFGTGSYEQY
>TRBJ1-2|TRBV13
ASRVVQDNYGYT
>TRBJ2-7|TRBV30
AWSDGTSGGQYEQY
>TRBJ2-5|TRBV7-2
ASSNPGETQY